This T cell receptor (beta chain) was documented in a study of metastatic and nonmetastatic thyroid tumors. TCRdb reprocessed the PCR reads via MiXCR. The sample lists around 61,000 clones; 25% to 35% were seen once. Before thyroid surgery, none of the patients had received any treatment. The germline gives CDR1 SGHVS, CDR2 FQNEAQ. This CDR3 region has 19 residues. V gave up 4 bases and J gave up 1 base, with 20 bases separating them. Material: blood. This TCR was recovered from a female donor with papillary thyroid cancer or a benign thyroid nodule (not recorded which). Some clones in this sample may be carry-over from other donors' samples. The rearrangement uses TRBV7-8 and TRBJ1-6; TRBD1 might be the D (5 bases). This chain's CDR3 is CASSSAQVSKRSYNSPLHF. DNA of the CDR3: TGTGCCAGCAGCTCAGCACAGGTCTCTAAACGGTCCTATAATTCACCCCTCCACTTT.